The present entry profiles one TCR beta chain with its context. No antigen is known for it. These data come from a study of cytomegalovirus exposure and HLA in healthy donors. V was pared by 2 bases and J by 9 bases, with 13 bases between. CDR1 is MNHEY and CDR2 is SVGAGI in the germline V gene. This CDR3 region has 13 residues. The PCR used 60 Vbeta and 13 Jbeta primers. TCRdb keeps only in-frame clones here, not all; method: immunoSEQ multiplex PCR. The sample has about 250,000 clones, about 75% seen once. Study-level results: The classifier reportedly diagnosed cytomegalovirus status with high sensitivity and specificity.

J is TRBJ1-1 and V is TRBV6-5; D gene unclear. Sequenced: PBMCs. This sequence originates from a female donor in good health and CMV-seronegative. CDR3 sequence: CASSYQPPGKAFF. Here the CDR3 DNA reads TGTGCCAGCAGTTACCAACCACCGGGGAAAGCTTTCTTT.